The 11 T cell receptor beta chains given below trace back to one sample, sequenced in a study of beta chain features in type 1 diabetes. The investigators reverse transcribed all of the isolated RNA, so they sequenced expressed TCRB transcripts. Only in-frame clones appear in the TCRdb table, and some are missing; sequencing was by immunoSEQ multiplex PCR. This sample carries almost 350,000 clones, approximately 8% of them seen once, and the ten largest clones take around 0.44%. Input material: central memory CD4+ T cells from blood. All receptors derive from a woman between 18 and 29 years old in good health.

The CDR3: CASGQQGNTEAFF. Written as DNA, the CDR3 is TGTGCCAGCGGTCAACAGGGGAACACTGAAGCTTTCTTT. The chain couples TRBV2 to TRBJ1-1; TRBD1 might be the D (6 bases). The CDR3 sequence is 13 residues long. Germline CDR1 reads SNHLY; CDR2 reads FYNNEI. V was trimmed by 8 bases and J by 1 base, leaving 11 bases between them.

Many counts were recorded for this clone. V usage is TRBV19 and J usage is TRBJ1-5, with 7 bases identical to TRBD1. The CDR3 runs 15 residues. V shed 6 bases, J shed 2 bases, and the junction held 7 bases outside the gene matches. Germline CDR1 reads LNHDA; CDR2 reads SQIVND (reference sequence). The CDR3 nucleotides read TGTGCCAGTAGGATGGACAGGAAAGGCAATCAGCCCCAGCATTTT. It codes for CASRMDRKGNQPQHF.

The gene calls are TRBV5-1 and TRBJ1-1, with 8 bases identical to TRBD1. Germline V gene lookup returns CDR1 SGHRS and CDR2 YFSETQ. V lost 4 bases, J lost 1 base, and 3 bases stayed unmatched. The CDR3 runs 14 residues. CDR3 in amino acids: CASSPGTGNTEAFF. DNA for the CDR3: TGCGCCAGCAGCCCGGGGACAGGGAACACTGAAGCTTTCTTT.

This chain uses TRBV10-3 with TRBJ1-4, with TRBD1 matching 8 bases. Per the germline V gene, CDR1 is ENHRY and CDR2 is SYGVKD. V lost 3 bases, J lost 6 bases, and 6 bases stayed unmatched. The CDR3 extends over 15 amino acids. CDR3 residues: CAISDGQGFDEKLFF. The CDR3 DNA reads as TGTGCCATCAGTGACGGACAGGGTTTTGATGAAAAACTGTTTTTT.

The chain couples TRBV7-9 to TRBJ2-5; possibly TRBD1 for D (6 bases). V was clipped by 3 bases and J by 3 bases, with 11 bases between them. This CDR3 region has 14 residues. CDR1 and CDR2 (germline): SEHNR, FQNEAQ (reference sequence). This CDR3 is CASSLHREEETQYF. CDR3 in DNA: TGTGCCAGCAGCTTGCACAGGGAAGAAGAGACCCAGTACTTC.

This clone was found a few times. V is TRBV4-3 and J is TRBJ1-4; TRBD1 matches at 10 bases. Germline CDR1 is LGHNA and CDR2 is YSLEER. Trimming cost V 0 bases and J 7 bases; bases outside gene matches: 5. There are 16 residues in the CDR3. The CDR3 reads CASSQEQGTGAEKLFF. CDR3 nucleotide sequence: TGCGCCAGCAGCCAAGAGCAAGGGACAGGGGCTGAAAAACTGTTTTTT.

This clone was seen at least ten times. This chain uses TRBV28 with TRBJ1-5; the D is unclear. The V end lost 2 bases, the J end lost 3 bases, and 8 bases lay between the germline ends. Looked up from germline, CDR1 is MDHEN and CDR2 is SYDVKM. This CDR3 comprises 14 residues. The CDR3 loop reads CASSLRQYNQPQHF. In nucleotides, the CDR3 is TGTGCCAGCAGTTTAAGGCAGTACAATCAGCCCCAGCATTTT.

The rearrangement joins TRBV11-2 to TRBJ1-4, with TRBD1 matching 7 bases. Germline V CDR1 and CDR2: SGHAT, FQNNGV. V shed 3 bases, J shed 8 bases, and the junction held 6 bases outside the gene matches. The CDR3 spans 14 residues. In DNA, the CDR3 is TGTGCCAGCAGCTTTCAACAGGGGTTAGAAAAACTGTTTTTT. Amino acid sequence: CASSFQQGLEKLFF. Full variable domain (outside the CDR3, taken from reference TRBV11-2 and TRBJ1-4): EAGVAQSPRYKIIEKRQSVAFWCNPISGHATLYWYQQILGQGPKLLIQFQNNGVVDDSQLPKDRFSAERLKGVDSTLKIQPAKLEDSAVYLCASSFQQGLEKLFFGSGTQLSVL.

CDR3 residues: CASSESGNSGNTIYF. DNA of the CDR3: TGTGCCAGCAGTGAAAGTGGCAACTCTGGAAACACCATATATTTT. The chain carries TRBV2 and TRBJ1-3; the D is unclear. The CDR3 is made up of 15 amino acids. Germline V gives CDR1 SNHLY, CDR2 FYNNEI. With 2 bases removed from V and 0 bases from J, the gap between germline ends came to 8 bases.

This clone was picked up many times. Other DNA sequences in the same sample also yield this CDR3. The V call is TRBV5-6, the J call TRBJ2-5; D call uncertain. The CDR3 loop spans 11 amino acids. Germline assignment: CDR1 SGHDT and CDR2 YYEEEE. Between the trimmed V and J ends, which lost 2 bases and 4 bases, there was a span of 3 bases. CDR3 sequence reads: CASSFSETQYF. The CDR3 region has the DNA TGTGCCAGCAGCTTCTCAGAGACCCAGTACTTC.

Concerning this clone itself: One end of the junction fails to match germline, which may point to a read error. The CDR3 coding sequence is TGCGCCAGCAGCCCGTCGTCGTCCGGGACTAGCGGGAACGTGGTGTACTTC. This sequence encodes CASSPSSSGTSGNVVYF. The rearrangement links TRBV7-2 to TRBJ2-7; 13 nucleotides agree with TRBD2. The CDR3 covers 17 residues. Germline CDR1 SGHTA, CDR2 FQGNSA.